This TCR beta chain was profiled in a study of shared clonotypes between healthy human individuals. As for the study in general: The study used three CD4 naive, three CD4 memory, two CD8 naive and one CD8 memory plate per donor.

Clones were read by immunoSEQ multiplex PCR, and TCRdb kept only the in-frame ones, dropping some. This sample has millions of clones, with approximately 95% found just once. The V gene lost 10 bases and the J gene lost 7 bases, with 10 bases spanning the gap. CDR3 size: 10 residues. Germline CDR1 MDHEN, CDR2 SYDVKM. Among the donors, all were Caucasian adults who lived in Nashville, Tennessee. The TCR comes from a man aged 18 to 30 in good health. Some clones in this sample may be carry-over from other donors' samples. This chain connects TRBV28 to TRBJ1-2; no reliable D call. What was sequenced was naive CD4+ T cells from PBMCs. The subset is: CD45RA+ positively selected. The CDR3: CATGRTGYTF. CDR3 in DNA: TGTGCCACCGGTCGGACTGGCTACACCTTC.